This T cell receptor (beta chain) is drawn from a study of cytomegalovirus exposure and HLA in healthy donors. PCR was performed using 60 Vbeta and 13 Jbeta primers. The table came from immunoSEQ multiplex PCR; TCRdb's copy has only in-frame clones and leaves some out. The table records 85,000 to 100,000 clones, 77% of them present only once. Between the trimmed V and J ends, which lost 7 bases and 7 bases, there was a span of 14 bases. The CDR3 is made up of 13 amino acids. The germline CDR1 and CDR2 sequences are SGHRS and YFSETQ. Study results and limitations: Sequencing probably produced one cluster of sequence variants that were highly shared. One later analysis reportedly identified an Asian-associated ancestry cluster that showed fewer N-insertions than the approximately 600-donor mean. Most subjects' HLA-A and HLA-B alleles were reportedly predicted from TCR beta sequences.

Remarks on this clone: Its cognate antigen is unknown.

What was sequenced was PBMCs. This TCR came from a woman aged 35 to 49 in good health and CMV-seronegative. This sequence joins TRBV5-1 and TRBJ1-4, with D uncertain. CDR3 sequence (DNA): TGCGCCAGCTCCCCGGGCGGGGTTGAAAAACTGTTTTTT. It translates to CASSPGGVEKLFF.